The 17 T cell receptor beta chains below all came from one sample that was sequenced in a study of OX40 agonist ivuxolimab in advanced cancers. Library preparation used the immunoSEQ multiplex PCR assay. The table comes from immuneACCESS by way of TCRdb, which keeps in-frame sequences with V and J called. Part of the clones is missing from these tables; in studies checked, under half for an unresolved V gene and the rest for unknown reasons. The sample records roughly 34,000 clones, more than 70% of which are singletons. Under 30% of the sample comes from the top ten. The material was CD4+ or CD8+ T cells sorted from blood, obtained in a trial of the OX40 agonist ivuxolimab. Source of these receptors: an adult with an advanced solid tumor such as melanoma, head and neck, liver or kidney cancer.

This clone occurred a few times. The V and J genes are TRBV19 and TRBJ2-2; 8 bases match TRBD1. The V gene end was trimmed by 6 bases and the J gene end by 1 base; junction bases not matched to a gene: 10. The germline CDR1 and CDR2 sequences are LNHDA and SQIVND (reference sequence). This CDR3 has 17 residues. The CDR3 spells CASSRGGGTGNTGELFF. CDR3 DNA: TGTGCCAGTAGCAGGGGCGGAGGGACAGGGAACACCGGGGAGCTGTTTTTT.

The rearrangement uses TRBV21-1 and TRBJ1-5; TRBD1 is the table's D call and was not checked against the DNA. TRBV21-1 represents a pseudogene. There are 13 residues in the CDR3. Written as DNA, the CDR3 is TGTGCCAGCCGGACAGTGAGCAATCAGCCCCAGCATTTT. Amino acids: CASRTVSNQPQHF.

The rearrangement uses TRBV28 and TRBJ2-3; D is undetermined. The CDR3 covers 13 residues. V lost 5 bases and J lost 9, with 15 bases in between. Germline V lookup: CDR1 MDHEN, CDR2 SYDVKM. CDR3 residues: CASSPLLQATQYF. Written as DNA, the CDR3 is TGTGCCAGCAGTCCGCTTCTTCAGGCCACGCAGTATTTT.

The chain employs TRBV28 and TRBJ1-1; 7 bases match TRBD1. J gave up 1 base and V 3 bases, and 14 bases lay outside the gene matches. The germline V gene encodes CDR1 MDHEN and CDR2 SYDVKM. The CDR3 covers 18 residues. CDR3 nucleotide sequence: TGTGCCAGCAGTTTCATCAGAGGGGGCGATATAAGGAACACTGAAGCTTTCTTT. Translating it yields CASSFIRGGDIRNTEAFF.

The chain couples TRBV30 to TRBJ1-1; D call uncertain. The V and J ends lost 8 bases and 4 bases respectively, with 29 bases between them. The CDR3 consists of 17 residues. Germline V CDR1 and CDR2: GTSNPN, SVGIG (reference sequence). CDR3 sequence (DNA): TGTGCCAGGACGACGAACCTTGTAGAAAAGGGCCCCACTGAAGCTTTCTTT. It codes for CARTTNLVEKGPTEAFF.

The V and J genes are TRBV2 and TRBJ1-4; D unclear. CDR1 is SNHLY, CDR2 FYNNEI, per germline. This CDR3 is 14 amino acids long. The V and J ends lost 6 bases and 0 bases respectively, with 8 bases between them. The CDR3 region has the DNA TGTGCCAGCAGCGTCATTACAACTAATGAAAAACTGTTTTTT. Translation gives CASSVITTNEKLFF.

This chain joins TRBV25-1 and TRBJ2-1; no definite D call. Deletions cut 1 base from V and 3 bases from J, with 7 bases between. The length of the CDR3 is 14 residues. Germline values: CDR1 MGHDK, CDR2 SYGVNS. CDR3 nucleotides: TGTGCCAGCAGTGAATCCGGCAACTACAATGAGCAGTTCTTC. It is translated as CASSESGNYNEQFF.

The gene calls are TRBV28 and TRBJ2-3; TRBD1 is a possible D gene (6 bases). The CDR3 has 12 amino acids. V dropped 4 bases and J dropped 4 bases, with 6 bases sitting between them. CDR1 and CDR2 (germline): MDHEN, SYDVKM. CDR3: CASSSGADTQYF. CDR3 sequence (DNA): TGTGCCAGCAGTTCAGGGGCAGATACGCAGTATTTT. Filled out from reference TRBV28 and TRBJ2-3, the complete variable domain reads DVKVTQSSRYLVKRTGEKVFLECVQDMDHENMFWYRQDPGLGLRLIYFSYDVKMKEKGDIPEGYSVSREKKERFSLILESASTNQTSMYLCASSSGADTQYFGPGTRLTVL.

The chain has TRBV14 and TRBJ2-3, with 8 bases aligning to TRBD2. V trimming: 2 bases; J trimming: 0 bases; junction bases outside the gene matches: 10. This CDR3 has 18 amino acids. Germline V CDR1 and CDR2: SGHDN, FVKESK. The CDR3 region is CASSQKSGGGRSTDTQYF. The CDR3 nucleotides read TGTGCCAGCAGCCAAAAGTCAGGCGGGGGGCGAAGCACAGATACGCAGTATTTT.

This clone has just a few counts. V is TRBV10-3 and J is TRBJ2-1; D gene ambiguous. V was pared by 1 base and J by 5 bases, with 6 bases between. Germline-derived CDR1 and CDR2 are ENHRY and SYGVKD. The CDR3 extends over 13 amino acids. The CDR3 here is CAISELTDNEQFF. CDR3 nucleotide sequence: TGTGCCATCAGTGAGTTAACGGACAATGAGCAGTTCTTC.

The chain couples TRBV4-1 to TRBJ2-1; D uncertain. This CDR3 is 14 amino acids long. Germline values: CDR1 MGHRA, CDR2 YSYEKL. Between the trimmed V and J ends, which lost 1 base and 9 bases, there was a span of 13 bases. This CDR3 reads CASSQVLTAGEQFF. CDR3 nucleotide sequence: TGCGCCAGCAGCCAAGTCCTCACAGCCGGTGAGCAGTTCTTC.

In this sample, this clone turned up a few times. V is TRBV29-1 and J is TRBJ1-5; D is undetermined. The germline CDR1 and CDR2 sequences are SQVTM and ANQGSEA. V lost 4 bases, J lost 4 bases, and 8 bases lay in between. There are 12 residues in the CDR3. The CDR3 DNA is TGCAGCGTTGGAGAGCCTAATCAGCCCCAGCATTTT. This translates into CSVGEPNQPQHF.

The CDR3 protein is CASSKDRGQNGYTF. The CDR3 DNA sequence: TGTGCCAGCAGTAAAGACAGGGGGCAAAATGGCTACACCTTC. The chain couples TRBV28 to TRBJ1-2; 10 nucleotides agree with TRBD1. J was trimmed by 6 bases and V by 5 bases; bases with no gene match: 6. The CDR3 is made up of 14 amino acids. Germline V gene data show CDR1 as MDHEN and CDR2 as SYDVKM.

The chain carries TRBV25-1 and TRBJ1-5; 9 bases agree with TRBD1. Germline values: CDR1 MGHDK, CDR2 SYGVNS. The CDR3 covers 13 residues. J was trimmed by 9 bases and V by 4 bases; bases with no gene match: 4. The CDR3 bases are TGTGCCAGCAGTGCCCAGACAGGGGGGCCCCAGCATTTT. As protein: CASSAQTGGPQHF. The full variable domain, rest sourced from reference TRBV25-1 and TRBJ1-5, is EADIYQTPRYLVIGTGKKITLECSQTMGHDKMYWYQQDPGMELHLIHYSYGVNSTEKGDLSSESTVSRIRTEHFPLTLESARPSHTSQYLCASSAQTGGPQHFGDGTRLSIL.

This chain uses TRBV28 with TRBJ2-7; possibly TRBD2 for D (5 bases). The CDR3 spans 17 residues. Looked up from germline, CDR1 is MDHEN and CDR2 is SYDVKM. V lost 5 bases and J 1 base, leaving 21 bases between the germline ends. The CDR3 coding sequence is TGTGCCAGCAGTGCCCGGGGTTTAGGGAAGTTATCCTACGAGCAGTACTTC. Its protein is CASSARGLGKLSYEQYF. The entire variable domain, with the rest obtained from reference TRBV28 and TRBJ2-7, is as follows: DVKVTQSSRYLVKRTGEKVFLECVQDMDHENMFWYRQDPGLGLRLIYFSYDVKMKEKGDIPEGYSVSREKKERFSLILESASTNQTSMYLCASSARGLGKLSYEQYFGPGTRLTVT.

The CDR3 protein is CASNKDRNYGYTF. The CDR3 DNA is TGTGCCAGCAATAAAGACAGGAACTATGGCTACACCTTC. The V and J genes are TRBV6-5 and TRBJ1-2; maybe TRBD1 (6 bases). The CDR3 sequence is 13 residues long. Germline CDR1 is MNHEY and CDR2 is SVGAGI. V lost 7 bases to trimming and J lost 2 bases, with 11 bases between them.

The chain employs TRBV20-1 and TRBJ2-5; maybe TRBD2 (6 bases). The V gene lost 3 bases and the J gene lost 4 bases, with 6 bases spanning the gap. Germline CDR1 is DFQATT and CDR2 is SNEGSKA (reference sequence). The CDR3 totals 11 residues. CDR3 nucleotides: TGCAGTGCTAGCGGGGGAGAGACCCAGTACTTC. This sequence encodes CSASGGETQYF.